Each of the 16 T cell receptor beta chains below was sequenced from the same sample in a study of blood T cell repertoires in COVID-19. Using immunoSEQ multiplex PCR, the repertoire was profiled, and TCRdb retains in-frame clones only, with some absent. The data contain about 130,000 clones, roughly 90% of them seen just once; the ten biggest clones take up around 4.2%. Sequencing was carried out using peripheral blood. These receptors originate from a man aged 60 to 69 with COVID-19, enrolled during active disease.

The chain combines TRBV5-1 with TRBJ1-5; possibly TRBD1 for D (5 bases). V dropped 3 bases and J dropped 3 bases, with 10 bases sitting between them. This CDR3 contains 14 residues. CDR1 and CDR2 from the germline V gene are SGHRS and YFSETQ. The DNA of the CDR3 is TGCGCCAGCAGCTCGGGACTAGACAATCAGCCCCAGCATTTT. Translating gives CASSSGLDNQPQHF.

The chain joins TRBV6-5 to TRBJ1-1; TRBD1 aligns across 9 bases. The V and J ends lost 7 bases and 4 bases, in that order; junction bases with no gene match: 7. The CDR3 extends over 14 amino acids. From germline, CDR1 is MNHEY and CDR2 SVGAGI. The CDR3 spells CASNRGQGGTEAFF. The CDR3 bases are TGTGCCAGCAACCGGGGACAGGGCGGCACTGAAGCTTTCTTT.

In DNA, the CDR3 is TGTGCCAGCCTCCCCGACAGCCAGAATCAGCCCCAGCATTTT. Protein sequence: CASLPDSQNQPQHF. The genes are TRBV6-6 and TRBJ1-5, with a tentative D call TRBD1 (5 bases). This CDR3 has 14 residues. The germline V gene encodes CDR1 MNHNY and CDR2 SVGAGI (reference sequence). The germline V and J ends were trimmed by 8 bases and 4 bases, with 15 bases remaining between them.

This chain uses TRBV28 with TRBJ1-2, with a weak D call TRBD1 (5 bases). V lost 6 bases, J lost 8 bases, and 10 bases lay in between. The CDR3 has 11 residues. CDR1 and CDR2 from the germline V gene are MDHEN and SYDVKM. The CDR3 is CASRAGLGYTF. CDR3 nucleotide sequence: TGTGCCAGCAGGGCAGGGCTCGGCTACACCTTC.

In its sample, this clone was seen once. The rearrangement joins TRBV7-9 to TRBJ1-4; 7 bases align to TRBD1. The CDR3 length is 15 residues. The germline gives CDR1 SEHNR, CDR2 FQNEAQ (reference sequence). The V gene end was trimmed by 3 bases and the J gene end by 5 bases; junction bases not matched to a gene: 6. The CDR3 here is CASSFAGTENEKLFF. CDR3 DNA: TGTGCCAGCAGCTTTGCCGGGACAGAGAATGAAAAACTGTTTTTT.

V is TRBV5-4 and J is TRBJ1-1, with 10 bases fitting TRBD1. Looked up from germline, CDR1 is SGHNT and CDR2 is YYREEE (reference sequence). The CDR3 contains 16 residues. The trim removed 4 bases at V and 6 bases at J, leaving 12 bases unmatched. The CDR3 sequence is CASSRQTGGFAPEAFF. The CDR3 bases are TGTGCCAGCAGCAGACAGACAGGGGGCTTTGCCCCTGAAGCTTTCTTT.

This clone showed up just a few times. The chain is built from TRBV6-5 and TRBJ1-3, with 7 nucleotides matching TRBD1. This CDR3 comprises 16 residues. Germline CDR1 is MNHEY and CDR2 is SVGAGI. Trimming at V came to 0 bases and at J to 4 bases, leaving 6 bases not matched to a gene. The CDR3 sequence: CASSYSRTGGGNTIYF. The CDR3 nucleotides read TGTGCCAGCAGTTACTCGCGGACAGGAGGGGGAAACACCATATATTTT.

The rearrangement joins TRBV5-5 to TRBJ2-2, with 10 bases that match TRBD1. The CDR3 has 16 residues. The V gene's germline CDR1 is SGHKS and CDR2 YYEKEE (reference sequence). V dropped 6 bases and J dropped 6; count of bases not matched to a gene: 11. Written as DNA, the CDR3 is TGTGCCAGCACCCCCCCCGGGACAGGGGTTCCCGGGGAGCTGTTTTTT. This gives the protein CASTPPGTGVPGELFF.

The rearrangement uses TRBV14 and TRBJ1-3; no reliable D call. Germline CDR1 and CDR2: SGHDN and FVKESK. The CDR3 runs to 16 residues. Trimming stripped 2 bases from V and 0 bases from J, with 11 bases between. The CDR3: CASSQSRLLSGNTIYF. As DNA, the CDR3 is TGTGCCAGCAGCCAATCCCGACTCCTCTCTGGAAACACCATATATTTT. Supplemented by reference TRBV14 and TRBJ1-3, the full variable domain reads EAGVTQFPSHSVIEKGQTVTLRCDPISGHDNLYWYRRVMGKEIKFLLHFVKESKQDESGMPNNRFLAERTGGTYSTLKVQPAELEDSGVYFCASSQSRLLSGNTIYFGEGSWLTVV.

The rearrangement uses TRBV18 and TRBJ2-1; D may be TRBD2 (5 bases). V gave up 2 bases and J gave up 5 bases, with 10 bases separating them. The CDR3 sequence is 14 residues long. The germline V gene encodes CDR1 KGHSH and CDR2 LQKENI. The CDR3 bases are TGTGCCAGCTCACCAGGGAGACATCACAATGAGCAGTTCTTC. Translated, it gives CASSPGRHHNEQFF. The complete variable domain, with remaining parts taken from reference TRBV18 and TRBJ2-1, reads NAGVMQNPRHLVRRRGQEARLRCSPMKGHSHVYWYRQLPEEGLKFMVYLQKENIIDESGMPKERFSAEFPKEGPSILRIQQVVRGDSAAYFCASSPGRHHNEQFFGPGTRLTVL.

The V gene is TRBV11-3, the J gene TRBJ2-1; 7 bases are a match to TRBD2. The CDR3 has 17 amino acids. The germline V gene has CDR1 SGHNT and CDR2 YENEEA. V lost 5 bases, J lost 0 bases, and 10 bases stayed unmatched. CDR3 nucleotide sequence: TGTGCCAGCAGCCCCCGAGCCGGGGGGTACTCCTACAATGAGCAGTTCTTC. Translated, it gives CASSPRAGGYSYNEQFF.

The chain links TRBV6-5 to TRBJ2-5; TRBD1 might be the D (6 bases). The length of the CDR3 is 16 residues. Trimming took off 0 bases at V and 4 bases at J, with 15 bases between the two ends. Germline CDR1 is MNHEY and CDR2 is SVGAGI. The chain's CDR3 is CASSYSKGHGGETQYF. The CDR3 DNA reads as TGTGCCAGCAGTTACTCGAAGGGACACGGAGGAGAGACCCAGTACTTC.

The V gene is TRBV28, the J gene TRBJ2-1, with 12 bases matching TRBD2. The length of the CDR3 is 15 residues. V was pared by 5 bases and J by 8 bases, with 7 bases of the junction left unmatched. CDR1 MDHEN and CDR2 SYDVKM come from the germline V gene. This CDR3 is CASSPPSGGAYEQFF. CDR3 nucleotide sequence: TGTGCCAGCAGTCCACCTAGCGGGGGGGCATATGAGCAGTTCTTC.

The chain links TRBV19 to TRBJ1-3, with 9 bases lining up with TRBD1. Trimming cost V 5 bases and J 1 base; bases outside gene matches: 3. Germline values: CDR1 LNHDA, CDR2 SQIVND (reference sequence). The CDR3 runs to 15 residues. Here the CDR3 reads CASSRQGGSGNTIYF. In nucleotides, the CDR3 is TGTGCCAGTAGTCGACAGGGGGGATCTGGAAACACCATATATTTT.

The gene calls are TRBV27 and TRBJ2-5; 11 bases match TRBD2. The CDR3 loop spans 17 amino acids. The ends lost 6 bases at V and 2 bases at J; junction bases unmatched: 11. The V gene's germline CDR1 is MNHEY and CDR2 SMNVEV (reference sequence). In nucleotides, the CDR3 is TGTGCCAGCAGCCCTACATCTGGGACTAGCGGACAAGAGACCCAGTACTTC. As protein: CASSPTSGTSGQETQYF.

The chain links TRBV30 to TRBJ1-4; 8 bases match TRBD1. Trimming took 3 bases from V and 3 from J; bases not matched to a gene: 0. The CDR3 totals 13 residues. Germline V gene data show CDR1 as GTSNPN and CDR2 as SVGIG (reference sequence). In DNA form, the CDR3 reads TGTGCCTGGAGACAGGGGGCTAATGAAAAACTGTTTTTT. Residues: CAWRQGANEKLFF.